This T cell receptor (beta chain) was identified in a study of identifying expanded T cells in peripheral blood. Regarding the study as a whole: Two-week clone count variance significantly increased as total template count grew.

The germline CDR1 and CDR2 sequences are MGHRA and YSYEKL. V was clipped by 4 bases and J by 1 base; unmatched bases: 9. The CDR3 is 17 residues long. Measured with immunoSEQ multiplex PCR; TCRdb has only the in-frame clones, and not every one. The data show over 100,000 clones, more than 70% seen once. About this clone: Its antigen is unidentified.

The chain carries TRBV4-1 and TRBJ1-5; 8 nucleotides line up with TRBD1. This TCR came from a person between 18 and 69 years old in good health. Material: blood. Here the CDR3 reads CASSPFTGGGSNQPQHF. For the CDR3, the DNA is TGCGCCAGCAGCCCCTTTACAGGGGGAGGGAGCAATCAGCCCCAGCATTTT.